This T cell receptor beta chain was observed in a study of blood T cell repertoires in COVID-19. Clones were sequenced by immunoSEQ multiplex PCR, and TCRdb holds only the in-frame ones, with some missing. The table lists about 160,000 clones, around 84% of them singletons, with 3% to 3.5% in the top ten. In its sample, this clone was seen a few times. Sequencing used peripheral blood. The sequence came from a human donor with acute or convalescent COVID-19. The donor label of this sample is uncertain.

The chain's CDR3 is CTSSQAVGLSAYEQYF. The CDR3 DNA is TGCACCAGCAGCCAAGCCGTGGGACTATCCGCCTACGAGCAGTACTTC. V usage is TRBV1 and J usage is TRBJ2-7; the D call TRBD2 from the table was never checked on the DNA. TRBV1 is listed as a pseudogene. The CDR3 length is 16 residues.